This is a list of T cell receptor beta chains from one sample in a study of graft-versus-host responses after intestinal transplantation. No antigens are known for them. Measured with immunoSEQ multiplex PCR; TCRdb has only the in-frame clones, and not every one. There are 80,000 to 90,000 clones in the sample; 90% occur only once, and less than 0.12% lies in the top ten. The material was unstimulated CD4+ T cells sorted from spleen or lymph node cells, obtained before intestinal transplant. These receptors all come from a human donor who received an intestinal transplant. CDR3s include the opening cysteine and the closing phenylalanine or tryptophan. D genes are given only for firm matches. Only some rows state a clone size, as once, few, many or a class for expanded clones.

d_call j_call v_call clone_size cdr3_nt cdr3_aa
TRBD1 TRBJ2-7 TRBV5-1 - TGCGCCAGCAGCTTGGGTACCGGGACAGGGGGCTACGAGCAGTACTTC CASSLGTGTGGYEQYF
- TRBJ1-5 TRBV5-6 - TGTGCCAGCAGCTTGGGGCTGGATCAGCCCCAGCATTTT CASSLGLDQPQHF
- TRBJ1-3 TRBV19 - TGTGCCAGTAGTACCCCGGGCAGGGTGGCTGGAAACACCATATATTTT CASSTPGRVAGNTIYF
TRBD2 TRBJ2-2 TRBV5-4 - TGTGCCAGCAGCTTTAGGCTAGCGGGGGCTGGCGGGGAGCTGTTTTTT CASSFRLAGAGGELFF
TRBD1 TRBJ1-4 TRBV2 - TGTGCCAGCAGTGCCAGGAGAGTGGGACAGGGGGCGGGATTTGAAAAACTGTTTTTT CASSARRVGQGAGFEKLFF
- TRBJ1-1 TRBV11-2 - TGTGCCAGCAGTCCCGCGGTGATTAACACTGAAGCTTTCTTT CASSPAVINTEAFF
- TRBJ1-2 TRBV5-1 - TGCGCCAGCAGGGCAGGTGGAAACGACTATGGCTACACCTTC CASRAGGNDYGYTF
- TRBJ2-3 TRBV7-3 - TGTGCCAGCAGCTTAAGGGGAGGCAGAGGGGCAGATACGCAGTATTTT CASSLRGGRGADTQYF
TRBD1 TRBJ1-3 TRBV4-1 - TGCGCCAGCAGCCAAGATTTCGGGACAGACCGTGCAAACACCATATATTTT CASSQDFGTDRANTIYF
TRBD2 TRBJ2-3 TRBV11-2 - TGTGCCAGCAGCTTAGAGCGGGGGGGGCCTGTGGATACGCAGTATTTT CASSLERGGPVDTQYF
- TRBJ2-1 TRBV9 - TGTGCCAGCAGCGGTCCGGGGTCCTACAATGAGCAGTTCTTC CASSGPGSYNEQFF
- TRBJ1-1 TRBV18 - TGTGCCAGCTCACCACAGGGGTGGGCGCCGAACACTGAAGCTTTCTTT CASSPQGWAPNTEAFF
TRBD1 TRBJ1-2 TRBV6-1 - TGTGCCAGCAGCGGACAGGGCGGCTACACCTTC CASSGQGGYTF
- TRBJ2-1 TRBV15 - TGTGCCACCAGCGGCGACTATAGCTCCTACAATGAGCAGTTCTTC CATSGDYSSYNEQFF
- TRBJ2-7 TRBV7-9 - TGTGCCAGCAGCTTAGGGGGGGGGCTGAACGAGCAGTACTTC CASSLGGGLNEQYF
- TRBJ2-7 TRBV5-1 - TGCGCCAGCAGCGGACTCAGCTCCGGGACATCCGACTACGAGCAGTACTTC CASSGLSSGTSDYEQYF
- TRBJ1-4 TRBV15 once TGTGCCACCAGCAGAGACGCGGTGGCTAATGAAAAACTGTTTTTT CATSRDAVANEKLFF
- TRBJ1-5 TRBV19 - TGTGCCAGTAGTATTTCCCCCAGGGGCGGTCAGCCCCAGCATTTT CASSISPRGGQPQHF
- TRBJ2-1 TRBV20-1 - TGCAGTGCTAGTTCGGTTAGTGAGCAGTTCTTC CSASSVSEQFF
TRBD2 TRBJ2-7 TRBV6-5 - TGTGCCAGCAGTTCCCGGACTAGCGGGGGGTTATACGAGCAGTACTTC CASSSRTSGGLYEQYF
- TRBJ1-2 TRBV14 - TGTGCCAGCAGCCAAGGACAGGTCTATGGCTACACCTTC CASSQGQVYGYTF